This T cell receptor beta chain was sequenced during a study of metastatic and nonmetastatic thyroid tumors. Study as a whole: The authors compared repertoires across blood and tumor or nodule tissue from malignant and benign thyroid patients. Findings and limits, study-wide: Malignant tumors reportedly showed significantly higher TCR beta diversity than benign nodules in both blood and tumor.

Under the authors' procedure: The study built a papillary thyroid cancer distant-metastasis classifier from CDR3 differences across clinicopathological groups. TCRdb re-analyzed the PCR reads using MiXCR. The V and J calls shown here were made by TCRdb, not taken from the authors' results. In the table there are some 18,000 clones, 20% to 25% of which are singletons. The germline V gene has CDR1 SGHVS and CDR2 FQNEAQ. The length of the CDR3 is 13 residues. A word on this clone: Its antigen remains unidentified.

Each patient went into thyroid surgery without having received any treatment. The chain couples TRBV7-8 to TRBJ2-7; a possible D gene is TRBD1 (7 bases). Sample: tumor tissue. The source is a male donor with papillary thyroid cancer or a benign thyroid nodule (not recorded which). Some clones in this sample may be carry-over from other donors' samples. The CDR3 DNA sequence: TGTGCCAGCAGCTTAGCGGGCAGGGGGGAGCGGTACGTC. Protein: CASSLAGRGERYV.